This TCR beta chain was documented in a study of identical twins. Template switching created a universal primer site, and the cDNA included unique molecular identifiers. TCRdb reprocessed the 5' RACE reads with MiXCR, giving one entry per CDR3 protein. The sample shows approximately 220,000 distinct CDR3 sequences, around a tenth of them seen only once. Study-wide points: The models systematically underestimated how much out-of-frame TCR alpha was shared in monozygotic twins. In cord blood, abundant beta clonotypes had fewer insertions; memory showed no trend.

Germline loops: CDR1 SGHTA, CDR2 FQGTGA. V was cut by 3 bases and J by 8 bases, with 14 bases left in between. The CDR3 contains 15 residues. This clonotype was counted only a few times. Its antigen remains unidentified. This sequence originates from a woman under 30 in good health. This rearrangement joins TRBV7-3 to TRBJ1-6, with D possibly TRBD1 on 5 matching bases. The sequenced sample was memory (CD45RO+) T cells sorted from blood. CDR3 residues: CASSFLGGTHSPLHF. For the CDR3, the DNA is TGTGCCAGCAGCTTTCTGGGAGGGACCCATTCACCCCTCCACTTT.